The 27 T cell receptor beta chains listed next were all sequenced from one sample in a study of early T cells in non-severe SARS-CoV-2 infection. One entry per CDR3 protein, called by TCRdb with MiXCR from the 5' RACE reads. This sample has about 60,000 distinct CDR3 sequences; over 9.5% occur once, and the top ten carry approximately 4.8%. Sequenced input: whole blood. The receptor source for this set is an adult who was a healthcare worker with PCR-confirmed SARS-CoV-2 infection or an uninfected control (not recorded which).

The sample holds many counts of this clonotype. V gene TRBV7-2 combines with J gene TRBJ1-2; D is possibly TRBD1 (5 bases). V shed 0 bases and J shed 5 bases, with 7 bases lying between them. Per the germline V gene, CDR1 is SGHTA and CDR2 is FQGNSA. CDR3 size: 13 residues. CDR3 loop: CASSLAGEYGYTF. The CDR3 DNA reads as TGTGCCAGCAGCTTAGCAGGGGAATATGGCTACACCTTC.

This clonotype has ten or more counts. This chain connects TRBV29-1 to TRBJ2-7; D gene unclear. CDR3 length: 13 amino acids. Germline V lookup: CDR1 SQVTM, CDR2 ANQGSEA. Trimming left V 1 base short and J 2 bases short, with 9 bases between. Here the CDR3 DNA reads TGCAGCGTTGAAGGTGGCCACACCTACGAGCAGTACTTC. This codes for CSVEGGHTYEQYF.

This clonotype was counted many times. J is TRBJ2-5 and V is TRBV13, with D uncertain. The CDR3 is 14 residues long. The V end was cut by 1 base, the J end by 2 bases, with 8 bases between. Germline CDR1 is PRHDT and CDR2 is FYEKMQ (reference sequence). The CDR3 reads CASSLVARQETQYF. Written as DNA, the CDR3 is TGTGCCAGCAGCTTAGTTGCCAGACAAGAGACCCAGTACTTC.

This clonotype was seen repeatedly, ten times or more. The chain joins TRBV10-2 to TRBJ2-1; D gene unclear. This CDR3 is 12 amino acids long. From germline, CDR1 is WSHSY and CDR2 SAAADI. The germline V and J ends were trimmed by 4 bases and 9 bases, with 10 bases remaining between them. DNA for the CDR3: TGCGCCAGCAGTGTCGCGCTCACTGAGCAGTTCTTC. As protein: CASSVALTEQFF.

Many counts were recorded for this clonotype. V usage is TRBV20-1 and J usage is TRBJ1-5; 7 bases fit TRBD1. CDR1 DFQATT and CDR2 SNEGSKA come from the germline V gene (reference sequence). V shed 2 bases and J 0 bases; nucleotides not matched to a gene: 7. CDR3 length: 16 amino acids. In nucleotides, the CDR3 is TGCAGTGCTAGACAGGGGGAGACCAATAGCAATCAGCCCCAGCATTTT. Amino acid sequence: CSARQGETNSNQPQHF.

This clonotype was detected many times. The gene calls are TRBV7-9 and TRBJ2-3; D gene ambiguous. Trimming shortened V by 5 bases and J by 0 bases, and 18 bases separated the two germline ends. Germline V CDR1 and CDR2: SEHNR, FQNEAQ (reference sequence). The CDR3 contains 17 residues. Written as DNA, the CDR3 is TGTGCCAGCAGCCCGCTTGCCCTCTTTTTTAGCACAGATACGCAGTATTTT. It translates to CASSPLALFFSTDTQYF.

Here the CDR3 DNA reads TGCGCCAGCAGCCAAGAGGTTGGGGGGACAGAGTACTTC. Translation: CASSQEVGGTEYF. This chain links TRBV4-1 with TRBJ2-7; D is perhaps TRBD1 (7 bases). CDR3 size: 13 residues. The germline CDR1 and CDR2 sequences are MGHRA and YSYEKL. V was pared by 0 bases and J by 11 bases, with 14 bases between.

This clonotype was counted many times. The chain joins TRBV28 to TRBJ1-2; D gene unclear. The V and J ends lost 3 bases and 8 bases respectively, with 16 bases between them. The CDR3 loop spans 14 amino acids. The V gene's germline CDR1 is MDHEN and CDR2 SYDVKM. The CDR3 coding sequence is TGTGCCAGCAGTTTCGGTGGCGCCCCAAGCGGCTACACCTTC. Encoded protein: CASSFGGAPSGYTF.

The sample holds many counts of this clonotype. CDR3 loop: CSARGSDRGNYGYTF. The CDR3 DNA follows: TGCAGTGCTAGAGGATCGGACAGGGGTAACTATGGCTACACCTTC. The rearrangement joins TRBV20-1 to TRBJ1-2, with TRBD1 matching 9 bases. Germline CDR1 is DFQATT and CDR2 is SNEGSKA (reference sequence). The CDR3 extends over 15 amino acids. With V trimmed by 1 base and J by 1 base, 4 bases remained unmatched.

This clonotype was picked up many times. This chain links TRBV5-1 with TRBJ2-7, with D tentatively TRBD2 (6 bases). Per germline, CDR1 SGHRS and CDR2 YFSETQ. Trimming took off 2 bases at V and 4 bases at J, with 13 bases between the two ends. This CDR3 has 14 residues. The CDR3 bases are TGCGCCAGCAGCTTCGGGGGATTTGATTACGAGCAGTACTTC. The encoded protein is CASSFGGFDYEQYF.

There are a few counts of this clonotype. The chain recombines TRBV20-1 with TRBJ2-7, with TRBD1 matching over 8 bases. The CDR3 has 15 amino acids. J lost 6 bases, V lost 6 bases, and 16 bases had no gene match. CDR1 and CDR2 (germline): DFQATT, SNEGSKA (reference sequence). CDR3 sequence: CSANPGQGNLGEQYF. CDR3 in DNA: TGCAGTGCCAACCCCGGACAGGGAAACTTAGGCGAGCAGTACTTC.

This clonotype came up many times. This sequence joins TRBV7-8 and TRBJ2-7; D possibly uses TRBD1 or TRBD2 (5 bases each). CDR3 length: 16 residues. The germline gives CDR1 SGHVS, CDR2 FQNEAQ. The V end was cut by 1 base, the J end by 4 bases, with 17 bases between. The CDR3 here is CASSLGGLDNRYEQYF. In nucleotides, the CDR3 is TGTGCCAGCAGCTTAGGGGGGTTAGATAATCGATACGAGCAGTACTTC.

In its sample, this clonotype was seen a few times. CDR3 amino acids: CASSPRGPKETQYF. In nucleotides, the CDR3 is TGTGCCAGCAGCCCCAGGGGGCCCAAAGAGACCCAGTACTTC. The rearrangement joins TRBV7-2 to TRBJ2-5, with 8 nucleotides matching TRBD1. The CDR3 runs 14 residues. Per the germline V gene, CDR1 is SGHTA and CDR2 is FQGNSA. The J segment lost 3 bases and the V segment lost 5 bases, leaving 5 bases of the junction unmatched.

This clonotype was recorded a few times. The V and J genes are TRBV27 and TRBJ2-2; no firm D call. The germline V gene has CDR1 MNHEY and CDR2 SMNVEV (reference sequence). V was pared by 8 bases and J by 8 bases, with 15 bases between. This CDR3 is built from 13 residues. For the CDR3, the DNA is TGTGCCAGCCTATCCAGCCCGGCGGGGGAGCTGTTTTTT. As protein: CASLSSPAGELFF.

This clonotype has at least ten counts. This chain uses TRBV12-3 or TRBV12-4 with TRBJ1-3; the D is unclear. V was trimmed by 3 bases and J by 4 bases, leaving 10 bases between them. This CDR3 contains 14 residues. CDR3 protein: CASSFWVMGNTIYF. The CDR3 nucleotides are TGTGCCAGCAGTTTTTGGGTAATGGGAAACACCATATATTTT.

This chain links TRBV11-2 with TRBJ2-5; a possible D gene is TRBD1 (5 bases). Per the germline V gene, CDR1 is SGHAT and CDR2 is FQNNGV. Trimming pared 5 bases from V and 7 bases from J, leaving 14 bases between. The CDR3 extends over 13 amino acids. CDR3 DNA sequence: TGTGCCAGCAGCCAGGACGACCAGGGGACCCAGTACTTC. Amino acids: CASSQDDQGTQYF. The whole variable domain, remainder taken from reference TRBV11-2 and TRBJ2-5, is EAGVAQSPRYKIIEKRQSVAFWCNPISGHATLYWYQQILGQGPKLLIQFQNNGVVDDSQLPKDRFSAERLKGVDSTLKIQPAKLEDSAVYLCASSQDDQGTQYFGPGTRLLVL.

This chain links TRBV9 with TRBJ1-1; D is ambiguous. Germline-derived CDR1 and CDR2 are SGDLS and YYNGEE. The CDR3 covers 13 residues. The V end was cut by 0 bases, the J end by 4 bases, with 7 bases between. CDR3 residues: CASSVAMSTEAFF. The CDR3 DNA reads TGTGCCAGCAGCGTAGCGATGAGCACTGAAGCTTTCTTT.

The rearrangement uses TRBV7-2 and TRBJ2-3; perhaps TRBD2 as D (5 bases). The germline CDR1 and CDR2 sequences are SGHTA and FQGNSA. The CDR3 totals 13 residues. V lost 5 bases and J lost 4, with 10 bases in between. CDR3 loop: CASSARGPDTQYF. CDR3 nucleotide sequence: TGTGCCAGCAGCGCCCGCGGGCCAGATACGCAGTATTTT.

In this sample, this clonotype turned up a few times. The rearrangement uses TRBV5-1 and TRBJ2-3; 7 bases line up with TRBD2. This CDR3 is 14 amino acids long. V shed 2 bases, J shed 5 bases, and the junction held 5 bases outside the gene matches. Germline V gene lookup returns CDR1 SGHRS and CDR2 YFSETQ. The CDR3 DNA is TGCGCCAGCAGCTTCCCTGGCGGGGGAGATACGCAGTATTTT. It codes for CASSFPGGGDTQYF.

The rearrangement joins TRBV6-2 or TRBV6-3 to TRBJ2-1; tentatively, D is TRBD2 (5 bases). Trimming removed 10 bases from V and 8 bases from J, with 18 bases in between. From germline, CDR1 is MNHEY and CDR2 SVGEGT. This CDR3 contains 13 residues. Here the CDR3 DNA reads TGTGCCACCCGGGATTCATGGACCGATGAGCAGTTCTTC. Translation gives CATRDSWTDEQFF.

V gene TRBV5-1 combines with J gene TRBJ2-1; no reliable D call. The CDR3 contains 11 residues. V was shortened by 1 base and J by 8 bases, with 4 bases between the two germline ends. From germline, CDR1 is SGHRS and CDR2 YFSETQ. The CDR3 protein is CASSLSDEQFF. Written as DNA, the CDR3 is TGCGCCAGCAGCTTGTCGGATGAGCAGTTCTTC.

The CDR3 here is CAISEPSTSNNWFSTDTQYF. For the CDR3, the DNA is TGTGCCATCAGTGAGCCGAGTACTAGCAACAACTGGTTTAGCACAGATACGCAGTATTTT. This chain joins TRBV10-3 and TRBJ2-3; tentative D call: TRBD2 (6 bases). CDR1 ENHRY and CDR2 SYGVKD come from the germline V gene. CDR3 length: 20 residues. V lost 2 bases, J lost 0 bases, and 24 bases lay in between.

This clonotype was picked up many times. This chain connects TRBV6-5 to TRBJ1-6; unclear D gene. Trimming pared 3 bases from V and 6 bases from J, leaving 12 bases between. Germline V lookup: CDR1 MNHEY, CDR2 SVGAGI. The CDR3 is made up of 15 amino acids. CDR3 bases: TGTGCCAGCAGTTATAGGGCAGATTTTAATTCACCCCTCCACTTT. Encoded protein: CASSYRADFNSPLHF.

This clonotype was seen only a few times. This sequence joins TRBV12-3 or TRBV12-4 and TRBJ2-2; TRBD2 aligns across 12 bases. The CDR3 contains 15 residues. Trimming took 8 bases from V and 6 from J; bases not matched to a gene: 7. The CDR3 DNA reads as TGTGCCAGCGGACTAGCGGGGTTACGGTCCGGGGAGCTGTTTTTT. Amino acid sequence: CASGLAGLRSGELFF.

In its sample, this clonotype was seen many times. This sequence joins TRBV20-1 and TRBJ1-6, with D possibly being TRBD1 (5 bases). The CDR3 consists of 14 residues. Germline V gives CDR1 DFQATT, CDR2 SNEGSKA (reference sequence). V gave up 5 bases and J gave up 7 bases, with 15 bases separating them. The CDR3 loop reads CSAAGPPENSPLHF. The CDR3 DNA follows: TGCAGTGCTGCGGGACCGCCCGAGAATTCACCCCTCCACTTT.

V is TRBV7-2 and J is TRBJ2-1, with 8 bases matching TRBD2. Germline CDR1 is SGHTA and CDR2 is FQGNSA. The trim removed 3 bases at V and 4 bases at J, leaving 11 bases unmatched. The CDR3 spans 17 residues. The CDR3 DNA reads as TGTGCCAGCAGCTTTCGGGGGGGCCGGATCGTGTACAATGAGCAGTTCTTC. Translating it yields CASSFRGGRIVYNEQFF.

The V gene is TRBV18, the J gene TRBJ1-2; D gene unclear. This CDR3 contains 14 residues. Trimming stripped 6 bases from V and 5 bases from J, with 16 bases between. In germline, CDR1 is KGHSH, CDR2 LQKENI. The CDR3 here is CASSPGPTLYGYTF. Here the CDR3 DNA reads TGTGCCAGCTCGCCTGGGCCGACCCTTTATGGCTACACCTTC.